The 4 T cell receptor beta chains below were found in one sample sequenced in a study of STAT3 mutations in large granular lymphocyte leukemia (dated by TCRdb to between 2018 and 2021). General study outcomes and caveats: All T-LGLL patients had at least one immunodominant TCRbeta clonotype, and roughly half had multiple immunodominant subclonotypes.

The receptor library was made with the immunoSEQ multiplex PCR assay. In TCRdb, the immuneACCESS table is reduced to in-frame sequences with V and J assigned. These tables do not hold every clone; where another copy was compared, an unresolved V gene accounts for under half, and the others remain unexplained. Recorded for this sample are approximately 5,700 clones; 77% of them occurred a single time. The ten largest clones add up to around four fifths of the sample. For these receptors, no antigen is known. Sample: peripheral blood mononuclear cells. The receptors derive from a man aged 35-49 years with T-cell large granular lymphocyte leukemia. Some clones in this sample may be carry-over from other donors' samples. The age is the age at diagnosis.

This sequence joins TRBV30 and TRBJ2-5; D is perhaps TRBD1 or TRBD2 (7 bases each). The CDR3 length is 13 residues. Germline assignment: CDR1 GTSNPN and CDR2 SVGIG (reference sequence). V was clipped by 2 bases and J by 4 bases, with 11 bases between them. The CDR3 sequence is CAWSIRGGETQYF. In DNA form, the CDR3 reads TGTGCCTGGAGTATCAGGGGGGGAGAGACCCAGTACTTC.

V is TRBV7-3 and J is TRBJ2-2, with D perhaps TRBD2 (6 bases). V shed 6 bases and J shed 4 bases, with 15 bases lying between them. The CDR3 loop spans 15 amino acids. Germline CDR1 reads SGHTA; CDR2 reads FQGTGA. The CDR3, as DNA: TGTGCCAGCAGGCGTGGGGCGCGGGGCACCGGGGAGCTGTTTTTT. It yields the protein CASRRGARGTGELFF.

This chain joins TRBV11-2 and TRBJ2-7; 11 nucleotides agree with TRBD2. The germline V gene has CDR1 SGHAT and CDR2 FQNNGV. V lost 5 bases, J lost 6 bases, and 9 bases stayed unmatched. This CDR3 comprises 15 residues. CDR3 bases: TGTGCCAGCAGCCCTTTAGCGGGAGGGCCTGTCGAGCAGTACTTC. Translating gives CASSPLAGGPVEQYF.

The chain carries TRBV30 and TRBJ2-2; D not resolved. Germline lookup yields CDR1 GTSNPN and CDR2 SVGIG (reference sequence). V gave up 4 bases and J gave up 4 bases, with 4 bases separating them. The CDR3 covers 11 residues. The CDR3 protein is CAWKATGELFF. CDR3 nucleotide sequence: TGTGCCTGGAAGGCCACCGGGGAGCTGTTTTTT.